This T cell receptor (beta chain) stems from a study of blood T cell repertoires in COVID-19. Study as a whole: Whether acute or convalescent, the COVID-19 samples came from the United States, Italy and Spain. In each case, the material was cDNA or gDNA derived from T cells, B-cell-depleted T cells, or PBMCs.

Concerning this clone: The sample holds other DNA sequences that translate to the same CDR3.

The CDR3 is 14 amino acids. The germline V gene encodes CDR1 SGHTA and CDR2 FQGTGA. Trimming pared 2 bases from V and 1 base from J, leaving 8 bases between. Authors' data handling: Amplification with reference gene primers provided the estimates of nucleated cell counts. Libraries were prepared by immunoSEQ multiplex PCR; TCRdb keeps only in-frame clonotypes and omits some of them. D and trimming come from the DNA, and the V and J calls and clone size come from that table. The repertoire holds 150,000 to 200,000 clones, with approximately 86% as singletons. This sequence originates from a man aged 60 to 75 with acute or convalescent COVID-19. The sequencing sample was made of peripheral blood. V and J are TRBV7-3 and TRBJ1-1, with D hard to call. CDR3 sequence (DNA): TGTGCCAGCAGCTTAGGAGGTTCGAACACTGAAGCTTTCTTT. Encoded protein: CASSLGGSNTEAFF.